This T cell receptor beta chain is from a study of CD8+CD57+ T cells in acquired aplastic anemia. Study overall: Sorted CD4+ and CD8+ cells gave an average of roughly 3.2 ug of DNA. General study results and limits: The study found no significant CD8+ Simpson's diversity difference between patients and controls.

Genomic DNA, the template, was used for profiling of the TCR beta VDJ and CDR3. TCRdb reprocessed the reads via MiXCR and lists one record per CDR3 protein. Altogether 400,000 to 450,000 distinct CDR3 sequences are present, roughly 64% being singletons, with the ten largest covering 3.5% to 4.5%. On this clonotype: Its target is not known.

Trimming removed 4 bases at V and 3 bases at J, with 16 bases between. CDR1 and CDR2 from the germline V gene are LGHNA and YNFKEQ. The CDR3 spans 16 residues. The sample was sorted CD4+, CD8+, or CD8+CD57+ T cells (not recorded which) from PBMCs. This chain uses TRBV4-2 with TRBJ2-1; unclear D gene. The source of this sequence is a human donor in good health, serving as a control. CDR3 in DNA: TGTGCCAGCAGCCCACGGAAGGGTTTTCTCTACAATGAGCAGTTCTTC. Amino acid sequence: CASSPRKGFLYNEQFF.